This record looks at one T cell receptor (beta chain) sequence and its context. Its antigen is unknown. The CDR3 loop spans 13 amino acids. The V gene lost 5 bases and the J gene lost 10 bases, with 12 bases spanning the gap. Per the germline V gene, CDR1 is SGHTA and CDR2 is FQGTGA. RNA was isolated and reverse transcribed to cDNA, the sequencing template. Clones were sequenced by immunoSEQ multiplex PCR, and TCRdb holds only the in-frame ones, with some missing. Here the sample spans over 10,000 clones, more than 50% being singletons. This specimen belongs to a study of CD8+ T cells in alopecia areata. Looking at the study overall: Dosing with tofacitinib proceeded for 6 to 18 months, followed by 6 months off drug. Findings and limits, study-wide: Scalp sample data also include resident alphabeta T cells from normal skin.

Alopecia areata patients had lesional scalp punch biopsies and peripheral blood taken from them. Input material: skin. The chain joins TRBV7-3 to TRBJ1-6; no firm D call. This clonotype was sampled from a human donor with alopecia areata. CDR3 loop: CASSASIGSPLHF. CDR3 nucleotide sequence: TGTGCCAGCAGCGCGTCCATTGGGTCACCCCTCCACTTT.